This paragraph reports one T cell receptor (beta chain). Per germline, CDR1 SGHNT and CDR2 YYREEE (reference sequence). J was trimmed by 10 bases and V by 3 bases; bases with no gene match: 12. The CDR3 has 16 amino acids. This record comes from a study of blood T cell repertoires in COVID-19. Study-wide context: From T cells, B-cell-depleted T cells, or PBMCs came the material, which was cDNA or gDNA.

The Seattle patients joined while their infection was active and were tracked longitudinally afterward. Measured with immunoSEQ multiplex PCR; TCRdb has only the in-frame clones, and not every one. The sample lists over 150,000 clones, roughly 90% seen once, with around 17% in the top ten. The rearrangement uses TRBV5-4 and TRBJ1-6, with 8 bases matching TRBD1. This TCR was sampled from a man over 45 with COVID-19, enrolled during active disease. Material for sequencing was peripheral blood. The CDR3 DNA follows: TGTGCCAGCAGCTCCGGAGGGCAGGGGGCTGTATCACCCCTCCACTTT. As protein: CASSSGGQGAVSPLHF.